The 9 T cell receptor beta chains below were found in one sample sequenced in a study of cytomegalovirus exposure and HLA in healthy donors. Vbeta (60) and Jbeta (13) primers were used in the PCR. This table comes from immunoSEQ multiplex PCR, and its TCRdb copy is limited to in-frame clones, with some not included. Altogether more than 95,000 clones are present, about four fifths being singletons, with the ten largest covering approximately 2%. The sample comprised PBMCs. The receptors were sampled from a man aged 30 to 45 in good health and CMV-seronegative.

The chain's CDR3 is CSEMRTGGTYEQYF. CDR3 coding DNA: TGCAGCGAGATGCGGACAGGGGGCACCTACGAGCAGTACTTC. The J gene is TRBJ2-7, the V gene TRBV29-1; 11 nucleotides align to TRBD1. J gave up 2 bases and V 7 bases, and 7 bases lay outside the gene matches. The length of the CDR3 is 14 residues. CDR1 is SQVTM, CDR2 ANQGSEA, per germline.

The rearrangement links TRBV30 to TRBJ1-2; D not certain. The germline V gene encodes CDR1 GTSNPN and CDR2 SVGIG (reference sequence). This CDR3 contains 11 residues. Deletions cut 3 bases from V and 7 bases from J, with 9 bases between. CDR3 amino acids: CAWSGGLGYTF. The CDR3, as DNA: TGTGCCTGGAGCGGAGGACTTGGCTACACCTTC.

The chain recombines TRBV29-1 with TRBJ2-7, with 7 bases fitting TRBD1. Trimming at V came to 7 bases and at J to 0 bases, leaving 9 bases not matched to a gene. This CDR3 is 14 amino acids long. Germline-derived CDR1 and CDR2 are SQVTM and ANQGSEA. The CDR3 sequence is CSDTPGQPSYEQYF. The CDR3 bases are TGCAGCGACACTCCGGGACAGCCCTCCTACGAGCAGTACTTC.

The table lists this clone with a few counts. This sequence joins TRBV27 and TRBJ1-4, with TRBD1 as a possible D gene (6 bases). Trimming stripped 2 bases from V and 7 bases from J, with 14 bases between. Germline V lookup: CDR1 MNHEY, CDR2 SMNVEV (reference sequence). This CDR3 has 15 residues. For the CDR3, the DNA is TGTGCCAGCAGTTTACTGGGGGCGGATGGTGAAAAACTGTTTTTT. Encoded protein: CASSLLGADGEKLFF. Full variable domain (remainder filled in from reference TRBV27 and TRBJ1-4): EAQVTQNPRYLITVTGKKLTVTCSQNMNHEYMSWYRQDPGLGLRQIYYSMNVEVTDKGDVPEGYKVSRKEKRNFPLILESPSPNQTSLYFCASSLLGADGEKLFFGSGTQLSVL.

The V call is TRBV19, the J call TRBJ2-3, with D possibly TRBD2 on 6 matching bases. The CDR3 contains 19 residues. Germline values: CDR1 LNHDA, CDR2 SQIVND (reference sequence). Trimming stripped 1 base from V and 1 base from J, with 21 bases between. CDR3 DNA: TGTGCCAGTAGTATAGCGGTGGACCACCCCCCGGGAGGCACAGATACGCAGTATTTT. As protein: CASSIAVDHPPGGTDTQYF.

There are a few counts of this clone. This rearrangement joins TRBV10-3 to TRBJ1-1; D remains ambiguous. CDR3 length: 14 amino acids. V was clipped by 1 base and J by 1 base, with 7 bases between them. Per the germline V gene, CDR1 is ENHRY and CDR2 is SYGVKD. The CDR3 DNA is TGTGCCATCAGTGAGTTCCCCAGGAACACTGAAGCTTTCTTT. This encodes CAISEFPRNTEAFF.

This clone was detected a few times. One end of the junction does not line up with germline, which may come from a read error. CDR3 sequence (DNA): TGTGCCAGCAGCTCCAGGACAGGAGGGGGAGCGGTTTTT. It codes for CASSSRTGGGAVF. The rearrangement joins TRBV7-8 to TRBJ1-4, with 7 bases that match TRBD1. This CDR3 is built from 13 residues. Germline CDR1 SGHVS, CDR2 FQNEAQ.

This clone has more than one count but fewer than ten. The J gene is TRBJ1-1, the V gene TRBV11-3, with D unclear. The germline gives CDR1 SGHNT, CDR2 YENEEA. The CDR3 is 12 amino acids. Trimming took 5 bases from V and 12 from J, leaving 16 bases between them. The CDR3 DNA is TGTGCCAGCAGCCCCTCGGGCGGGAGAACTTTCTTT. Amino acid sequence: CASSPSGGRTFF.

The chain recombines TRBV28 with TRBJ2-1; 7 bases align to TRBD1. After removal of 3 bases from V and 8 bases from J, the junction contained 7 bases not matched to a gene. The germline V gene encodes CDR1 MDHEN and CDR2 SYDVKM. CDR3 length: 14 residues. The CDR3 protein is CASSLTGSEDEQFF. CDR3 in DNA: TGTGCCAGCAGTTTGACAGGGTCTGAAGATGAGCAGTTCTTC.